The entry below describes one T cell receptor beta chain. The data originate from a study of control samples from healthy donors and cancer patients. Sequencing was performed with immunoSEQ multiplex PCR; in TCRdb, only in-frame clones are kept and a portion is missing. Of more than 75,000 clones listed, 70% to 80% were seen once; the top ten hold under 12%. Per germline, CDR1 SGDLS and CDR2 YYNGEE. The CDR3 extends over 17 amino acids. The V end lost 0 bases, the J end lost 8 bases, and 23 bases lay between the germline ends. This chain joins TRBV9 and TRBJ1-2; maybe TRBD1 (5 bases). The sequencing sample was made of blood. The sequence derives from a woman under 40 in good health. CDR3 amino acids: CASSVGGSGQLGGGYTF. The CDR3, as DNA: TGTGCCAGCAGCGTAGGGGGGAGCGGGCAATTAGGAGGAGGCTACACCTTC. Filled out from reference TRBV9 and TRBJ1-2, the complete variable domain reads DSGVTQTPKHLITATGQRVTLRCSPRSGDLSVYWYQQSLDQGLQFLIQYYNGEERAKGNILERFSAQQFPDLHSELNLSSLELGDSALYFCASSVGGSGQLGGGYTFGSGTRLTVV.